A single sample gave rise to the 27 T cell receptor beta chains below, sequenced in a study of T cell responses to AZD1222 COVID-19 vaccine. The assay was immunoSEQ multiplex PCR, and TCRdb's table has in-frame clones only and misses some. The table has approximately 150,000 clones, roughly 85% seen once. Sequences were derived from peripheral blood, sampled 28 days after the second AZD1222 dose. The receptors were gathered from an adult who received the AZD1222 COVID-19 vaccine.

The CDR3: CATSSLGGLNSIQYF. CDR3 nucleotide sequence: TGTGCCACCAGCAGCCTGGGGGGCCTTAACTCCATTCAGTACTTC. This chain joins TRBV15 and TRBJ2-4, with D perhaps being TRBD1 or TRBD2 (6 bases each). V dropped 3 bases and J dropped 9 bases, with 18 bases sitting between them. CDR3 length equals 15 residues. From germline, CDR1 is LNHNV and CDR2 YYDKDF (reference sequence).

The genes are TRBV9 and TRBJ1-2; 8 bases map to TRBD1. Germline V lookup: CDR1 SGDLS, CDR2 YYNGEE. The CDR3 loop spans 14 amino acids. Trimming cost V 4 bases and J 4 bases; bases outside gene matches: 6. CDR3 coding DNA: TGTGCCAGCAGCTTACAGGGGGGGCCCTATGGCTACACCTTC. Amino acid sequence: CASSLQGGPYGYTF.

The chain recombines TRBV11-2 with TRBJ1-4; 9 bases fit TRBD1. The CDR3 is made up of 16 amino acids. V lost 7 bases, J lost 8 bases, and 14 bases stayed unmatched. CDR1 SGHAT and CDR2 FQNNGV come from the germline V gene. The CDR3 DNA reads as TGTGCCAGCAACTCGAGGTTCGGGACAGGGAACGAAAAACTGTTTTTT. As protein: CASNSRFGTGNEKLFF.

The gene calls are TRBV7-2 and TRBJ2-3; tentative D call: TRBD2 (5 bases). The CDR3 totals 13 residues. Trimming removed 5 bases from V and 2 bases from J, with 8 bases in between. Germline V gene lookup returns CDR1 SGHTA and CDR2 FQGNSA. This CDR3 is CASSQRFTDTQYF. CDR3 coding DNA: TGTGCCAGCAGCCAGCGGTTCACAGATACGCAGTATTTT.

In DNA, the CDR3 is TGCGCCAGCAGCCCAGAGACAGGGTGGCACTCACCCCTCCACTTT. This codes for CASSPETGWHSPLHF. This chain joins TRBV4-1 and TRBJ1-6; 7 bases map to TRBD1. Trimming removed 4 bases from V and 10 bases from J; junction bases left unmatched: 10. The CDR3 is 15 amino acids. Per the germline V gene, CDR1 is MGHRA and CDR2 is YSYEKL.

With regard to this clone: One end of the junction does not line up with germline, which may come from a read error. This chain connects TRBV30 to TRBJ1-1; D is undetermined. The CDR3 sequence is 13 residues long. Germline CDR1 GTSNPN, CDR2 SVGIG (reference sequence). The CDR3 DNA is TGTGCCTGGAGGCGGGTTATGAACACTGAAGCTTTTTTT. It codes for CAWRRVMNTEAFF.

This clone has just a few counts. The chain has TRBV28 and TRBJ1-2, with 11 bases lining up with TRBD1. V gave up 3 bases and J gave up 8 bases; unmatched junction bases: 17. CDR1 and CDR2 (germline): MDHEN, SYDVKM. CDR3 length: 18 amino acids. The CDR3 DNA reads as TGTGCCAGCAGTTTGTTGGTGGATCAAGGACAGGGGGCGAGAGGCTACACCTTC. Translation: CASSLLVDQGQGARGYTF.

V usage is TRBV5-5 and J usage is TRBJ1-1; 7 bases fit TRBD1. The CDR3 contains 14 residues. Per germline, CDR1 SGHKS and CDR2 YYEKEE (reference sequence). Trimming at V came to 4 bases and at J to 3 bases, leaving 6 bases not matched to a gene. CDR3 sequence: CASSLQGSYTEAFF. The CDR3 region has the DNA TGTGCCAGCAGCCTACAGGGGTCCTACACTGAAGCTTTCTTT.

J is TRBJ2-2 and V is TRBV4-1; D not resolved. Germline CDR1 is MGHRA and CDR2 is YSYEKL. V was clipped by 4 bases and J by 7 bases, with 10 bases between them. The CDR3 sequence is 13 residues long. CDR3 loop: CASSLEVVGELFF. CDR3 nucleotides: TGCGCCAGCAGCCTCGAGGTGGTCGGGGAGCTGTTTTTT.

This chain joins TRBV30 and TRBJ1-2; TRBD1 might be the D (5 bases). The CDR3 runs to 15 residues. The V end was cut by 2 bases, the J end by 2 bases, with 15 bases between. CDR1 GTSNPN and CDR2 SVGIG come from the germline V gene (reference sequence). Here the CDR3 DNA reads TGTGCCTGGAGTCCAACGGGGGTAACAAACTATGGCTACACCTTC. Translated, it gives CAWSPTGVTNYGYTF. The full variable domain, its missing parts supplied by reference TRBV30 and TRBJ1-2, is SQTIHQWPATLVQPVGSPLSLECTVEGTSNPNLYWYRQAAGRGLQLLFYSVGIGQISSEVPQNLSASRPQDRQFILSSKKLLLSDSGFYLCAWSPTGVTNYGYTFGSGTRLTVV.

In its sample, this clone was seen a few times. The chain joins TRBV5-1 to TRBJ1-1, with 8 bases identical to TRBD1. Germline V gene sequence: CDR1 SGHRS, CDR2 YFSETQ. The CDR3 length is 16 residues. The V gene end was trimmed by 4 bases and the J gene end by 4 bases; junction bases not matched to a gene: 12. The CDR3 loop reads CASSLWATGVSTEAFF. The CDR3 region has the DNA TGCGCCAGCAGCCTGTGGGCGACAGGGGTGAGCACTGAAGCTTTCTTT.

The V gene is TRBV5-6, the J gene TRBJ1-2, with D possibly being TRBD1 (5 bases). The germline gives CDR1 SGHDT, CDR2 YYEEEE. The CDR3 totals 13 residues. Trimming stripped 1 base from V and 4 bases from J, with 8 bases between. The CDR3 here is CASSLRGSYGYTF. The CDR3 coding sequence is TGTGCCAGCAGCTTGCGGGGGAGCTATGGCTACACCTTC.

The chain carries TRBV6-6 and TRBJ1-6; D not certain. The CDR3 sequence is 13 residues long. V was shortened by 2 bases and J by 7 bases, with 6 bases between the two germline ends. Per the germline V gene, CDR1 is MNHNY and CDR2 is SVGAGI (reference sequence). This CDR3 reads CASSYAGNSPLHF. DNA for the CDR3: TGTGCCAGCAGTTACGCGGGGAATTCACCCCTCCACTTT.

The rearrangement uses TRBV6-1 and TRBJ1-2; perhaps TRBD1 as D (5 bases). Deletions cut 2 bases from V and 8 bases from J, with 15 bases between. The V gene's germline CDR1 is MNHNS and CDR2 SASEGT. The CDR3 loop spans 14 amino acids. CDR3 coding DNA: TGTGCCAGCAGTGAATTGGCACAGGCAAAGGGCTACACCTTC. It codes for CASSELAQAKGYTF.

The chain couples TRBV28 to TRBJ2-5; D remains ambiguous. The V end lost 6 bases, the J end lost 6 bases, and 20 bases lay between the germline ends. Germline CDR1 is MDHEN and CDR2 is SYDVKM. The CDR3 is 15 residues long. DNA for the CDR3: TGTGCCAGCAGCCCCGACTCGTCGCCGACCCAGACCCAGTACTTC. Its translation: CASSPDSSPTQTQYF.

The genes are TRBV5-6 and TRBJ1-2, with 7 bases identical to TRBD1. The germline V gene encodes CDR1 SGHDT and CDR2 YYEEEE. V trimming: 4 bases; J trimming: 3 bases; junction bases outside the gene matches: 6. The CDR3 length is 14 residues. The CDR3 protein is CASSPQGEDYGYTF. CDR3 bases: TGTGCCAGCAGCCCTCAGGGGGAGGACTATGGCTACACCTTC.

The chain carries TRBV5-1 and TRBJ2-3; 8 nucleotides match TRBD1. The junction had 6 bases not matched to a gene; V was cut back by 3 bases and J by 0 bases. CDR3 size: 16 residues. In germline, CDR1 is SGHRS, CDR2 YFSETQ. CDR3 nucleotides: TGCGCCAGCAGCTCATCGACAGGGGTCAGCACAGATACGCAGTATTTT. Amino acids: CASSSSTGVSTDTQYF.

CDR3 in amino acids: CASSPPTGARAEKLFF. In nucleotides, the CDR3 is TGTGCCAGCAGCCCCCCGACGGGAGCCAGGGCTGAAAAACTGTTTTTT. The chain has TRBV3-1 (or the pseudogene TRBV3-2) and TRBJ1-4; tentatively, D is TRBD1 (5 bases). Deletions cut 4 bases from V and 7 bases from J, with 19 bases between. Per the germline V gene, CDR1 is LGHDT and CDR2 is YNNKEL (reference sequence). This CDR3 is 16 amino acids long.

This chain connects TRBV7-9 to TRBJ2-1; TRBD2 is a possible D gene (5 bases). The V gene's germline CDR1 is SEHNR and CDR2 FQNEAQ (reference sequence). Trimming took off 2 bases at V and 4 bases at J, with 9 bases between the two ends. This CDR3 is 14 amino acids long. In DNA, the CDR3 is TGTGCCAGCAGCTTATGGGGAGAATACAATGAGCAGTTCTTC. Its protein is CASSLWGEYNEQFF.

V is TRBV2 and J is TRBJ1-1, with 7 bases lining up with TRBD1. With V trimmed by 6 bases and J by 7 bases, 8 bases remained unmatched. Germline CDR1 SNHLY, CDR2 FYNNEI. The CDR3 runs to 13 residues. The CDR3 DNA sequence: TGTGCCAGCAGCGACAGGGCTTGGGGTGAAGCTTTCTTT. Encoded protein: CASSDRAWGEAFF.

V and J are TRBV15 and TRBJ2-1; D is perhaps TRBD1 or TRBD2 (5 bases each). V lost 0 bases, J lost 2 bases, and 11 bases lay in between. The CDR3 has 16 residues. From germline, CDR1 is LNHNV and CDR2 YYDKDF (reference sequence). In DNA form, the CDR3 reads TGTGCCACCAGCAGAGAGACAGCCGGGGCCTACAATGAGCAGTTCTTC. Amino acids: CATSRETAGAYNEQFF.

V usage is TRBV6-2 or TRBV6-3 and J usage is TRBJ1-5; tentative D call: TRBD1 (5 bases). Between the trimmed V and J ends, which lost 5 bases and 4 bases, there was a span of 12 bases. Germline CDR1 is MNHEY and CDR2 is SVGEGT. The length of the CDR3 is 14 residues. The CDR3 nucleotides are TGTGCCAGCAGTAGAGAGACAGCAAATCAGCCCCAGCATTTT. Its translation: CASSRETANQPQHF.

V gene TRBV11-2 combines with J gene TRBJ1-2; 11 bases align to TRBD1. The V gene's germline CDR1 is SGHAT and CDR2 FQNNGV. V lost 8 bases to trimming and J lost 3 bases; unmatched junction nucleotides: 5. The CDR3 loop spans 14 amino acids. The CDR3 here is CASGRDRGDYGYTF. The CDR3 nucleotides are TGTGCCAGCGGACGGGACAGGGGGGACTATGGCTACACCTTC.

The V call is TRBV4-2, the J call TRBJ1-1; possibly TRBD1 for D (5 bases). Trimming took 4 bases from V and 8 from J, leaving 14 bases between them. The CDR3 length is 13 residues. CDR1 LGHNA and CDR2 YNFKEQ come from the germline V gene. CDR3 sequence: CASSPTEQREAFF. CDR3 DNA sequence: TGTGCCAGCAGCCCGACAGAACAGAGGGAAGCTTTCTTT.

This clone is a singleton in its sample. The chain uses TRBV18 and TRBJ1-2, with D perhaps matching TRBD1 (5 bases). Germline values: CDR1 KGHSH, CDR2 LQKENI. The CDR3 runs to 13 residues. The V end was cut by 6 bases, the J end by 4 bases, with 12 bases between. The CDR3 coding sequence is TGTGCCAGCTCGCTAGACAGAGCCTATGGCTACACCTTC. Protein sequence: CASSLDRAYGYTF. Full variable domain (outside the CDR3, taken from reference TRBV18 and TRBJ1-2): NAGVMQNPRHLVRRRGQEARLRCSPMKGHSHVYWYRQLPEEGLKFMVYLQKENIIDESGMPKERFSAEFPKEGPSILRIQQVVRGDSAAYFCASSLDRAYGYTFGSGTRLTVV.

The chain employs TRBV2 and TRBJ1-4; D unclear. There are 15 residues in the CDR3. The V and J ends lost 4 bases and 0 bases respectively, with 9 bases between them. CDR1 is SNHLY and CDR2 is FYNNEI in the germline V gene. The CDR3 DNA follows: TGTGCCAGCAGTGTTACACCGGCAACTAATGAAAAACTGTTTTTT. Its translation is CASSVTPATNEKLFF.

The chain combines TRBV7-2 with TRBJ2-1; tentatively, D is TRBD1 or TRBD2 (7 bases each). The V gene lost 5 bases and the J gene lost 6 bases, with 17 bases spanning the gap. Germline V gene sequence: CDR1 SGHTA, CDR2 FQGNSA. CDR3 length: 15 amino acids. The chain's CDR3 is CASSRPRGGPNEQFF. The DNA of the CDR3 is TGTGCCAGCAGCCGCCCCAGGGGGGGACCCAATGAGCAGTTCTTC. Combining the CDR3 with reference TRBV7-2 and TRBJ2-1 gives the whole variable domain GAGVSQSPSNKVTEKGKDVELRCDPISGHTALYWYRQSLGQGLEFLIYFQGNSAPDKSGLPSDRFSAERTGGSVSTLTIQRTQQEDSAVYLCASSRPRGGPNEQFFGPGTRLTVL.